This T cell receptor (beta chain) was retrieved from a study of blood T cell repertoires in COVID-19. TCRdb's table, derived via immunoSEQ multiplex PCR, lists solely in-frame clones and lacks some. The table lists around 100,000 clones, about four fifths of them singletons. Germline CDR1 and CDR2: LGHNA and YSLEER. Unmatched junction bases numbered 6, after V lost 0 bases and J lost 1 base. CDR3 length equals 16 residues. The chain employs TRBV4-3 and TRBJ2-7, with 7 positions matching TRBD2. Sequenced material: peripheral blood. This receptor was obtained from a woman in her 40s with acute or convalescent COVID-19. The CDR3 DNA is TGCGCCAGCAGCCAAGATATAACTAGCGTATCCTACGAGCAGTACTTC. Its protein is CASSQDITSVSYEQYF.